The rows below give T cell receptor beta chains drawn from one sample of a study of control samples from healthy donors and cancer patients. The data were produced by immunoSEQ multiplex PCR, yet TCRdb's version contains in-frame clones alone and is incomplete. The data hold 100,000 to 150,000 clones, with over 85% observed a single time. Specimen: PBMCs. The receptors shown here come from a man in his fifties with head and neck cancer. CDR3s include the opening cysteine and the closing phenylalanine or tryptophan. The D gene is left open where the match is weak. Only some rows state a clone size, as once, few, many or a class for expanded clones.

v_gene,abundance,d_gene,j_gene,CDR3nt,CDR3aa
TRBV5-6,NA,NA,TRBJ2-3,TGTGCCAGCAGCATGCAAGATACGCAGTATTTT,CASSMQDTQYF
TRBV19,NA,TRBD1,TRBJ1-2,TGTGCCAGTAGTACCCCCATGGGACAGGGGGACGGCTACACCTTC,CASSTPMGQGDGYTF
TRBV9,once,NA,TRBJ2-2,TGTGCCAGCAGCAACAGAGCGTCGAACACCGGGGAGCTGTTTTTT,CASSNRASNTGELFF
TRBV29-1,NA,NA,TRBJ2-5,TGCAGCGTTGCCCATTTGTTAGCGGAGACCCAGTACTTC,CSVAHLLAETQYF
TRBV5-4,NA,NA,TRBJ2-1,TGTGCCAGCAGCTTCCCCGAAGGGGAGCAGTTCTTC,CASSFPEGEQFF
TRBV14,NA,TRBD2,TRBJ2-3,TGTGCCAGCAGCCAACCTTTTGGCGGGGGTAGCACAGATACGCAGTATTTT,CASSQPFGGGSTDTQYF
TRBV10-3,NA,NA,TRBJ1-3,TGTGCCGAAGCTAACCGGGACGGTGGGTTATCTAGGCCTGGAAACACCATATATTTT,CAEANRDGGLSRPGNTIYF
TRBV27,NA,NA,TRBJ2-6,TGTGCCAGCAGTCACATCCAGGGGACTGGGGCCAACGTCCTGACTTTC,CASSHIQGTGANVLTF
TRBV5-5,NA,NA,TRBJ2-3,TGTGCCAGCAGCTTGGCAGTCACAGATACGCAGTATTTT,CASSLAVTDTQYF
TRBV6-2/TRBV6-3,NA,NA,TRBJ2-5,TGTGCCAGCAGTTATTTCCGCCAGACGGGGACCCAGTACTTC,CASSYFRQTGTQYF
TRBV6-6,NA,NA,TRBJ2-3,TGTGCCAGCAGTTACTCGATAAACCTAAATACGCAGTATTTT,CASSYSINLNTQYF
TRBV9,NA,NA,TRBJ2-7,TGTGCCAGCAGCGGGACCTCGAACGAGCAGTACTTC,CASSGTSNEQYF
TRBV6-5,NA,NA,TRBJ2-6,TGTGCCAGCAGTTTCCGCAAGGGGACTGGGGCCAACGTCCTGACTTTC,CASSFRKGTGANVLTF
TRBV4-2,NA,NA,TRBJ1-2,TGTGCCAGCAGCCAAGAGCTCGGGGATGGCTACACCTTC,CASSQELGDGYTF
TRBV3-1/TRBV3-2,NA,NA,TRBJ1-4,TGTGCCAGCAGCCAGTGGGTAGGGGGAAGTGAAAAACTGTTTTTT,CASSQWVGGSEKLFF
TRBV7-9,NA,NA,TRBJ2-3,TGTGCCAGCAGCCTCTCTCCCCCACTCGAAGGCACAGATACGCAGTATTTT,CASSLSPPLEGTDTQYF
TRBV7-2,NA,TRBD2,TRBJ2-2,TGTGCCAGCGCTACCGCTAGCGGGGTAGGACGCGGGGAGCTGTTTTTT,CASATASGVGRGELFF
TRBV4-1,once,NA,TRBJ2-7,TGCGCCAGCAGCCAACCAGATACCTACGAGCAGTACTTC,CASSQPDTYEQYF
TRBV28,NA,TRBD2,TRBJ2-5,TGTGCCAGCAGCTACATAGGCGGGACTAGCGGGAAACAAGAGACCCAGTACTTC,CASSYIGGTSGKQETQYF
TRBV12-3/TRBV12-4,NA,NA,TRBJ2-7,TGTGCCAGCAGTTTAGAGACAATAGACGAGCAGTACTTC,CASSLETIDEQYF
TRBV9,NA,NA,TRBJ2-1,TGTGCCAGCAGTCCTGGACTCGTTGAGCAGTTCTTC,CASSPGLVEQFF